The 24 T cell receptor beta chains below come from one sample, sequenced in a study of blood T cell repertoires in COVID-19. Clones were read by immunoSEQ multiplex PCR, and TCRdb kept only the in-frame ones, dropping some. Of about 130,000 clones listed, over 75% are singletons. Material for sequencing was peripheral blood. The receptors shown here come from an elderly man with active or convalescent COVID-19.

This chain joins TRBV5-6 and TRBJ1-2, with 7 bases lining up with TRBD1. The germline CDR1 and CDR2 sequences are SGHDT and YYEEEE. Trimming removed 2 bases from V and 5 bases from J; junction bases left unmatched: 6. The length of the CDR3 is 14 residues. CDR3 amino acids: CASSLSGRGYGYTF. The CDR3 DNA reads TGTGCCAGCAGCTTATCCGGCAGGGGGTATGGCTACACCTTC.

The chain carries TRBV6-2 or TRBV6-3 and TRBJ2-5; tentative D call: TRBD2 (6 bases). CDR1 is MNHEY, CDR2 SVGEGT, per germline. V lost 1 base and J lost 2, with 8 bases in between. The CDR3 is made up of 14 amino acids. CDR3: CASSYLGGQETQYF. The DNA of the CDR3 is TGTGCCAGCAGTTACTTGGGGGGACAAGAGACCCAGTACTTC.

The chain combines TRBV5-1 with TRBJ2-7, with 8 bases identical to TRBD1. V shed 5 bases and J 3 bases; nucleotides not matched to a gene: 7. Germline CDR1 SGHRS, CDR2 YFSETQ. CDR3 length: 14 amino acids. CDR3 nucleotide sequence: TGCGCCAGCAGTTCCGGACAGGGAGGCTACGAGCAGTACTTC. This codes for CASSSGQGGYEQYF. Drawing the rest from reference TRBV5-1 and TRBJ2-7, the complete variable domain is KAGVTQTPRYLIKTRGQQVTLSCSPISGHRSVSWYQQTPGQGLQFLFEYFSETQRNKGNFPGRFSGRQFSNSRSEMNVSTLELGDSALYLCASSSGQGGYEQYFGPGTRLTVT.

The chain links TRBV19 to TRBJ1-5; tentatively, D is TRBD1 (5 bases). Germline lookup yields CDR1 LNHDA and CDR2 SQIVND (reference sequence). Trimming took off 6 bases at V and 0 bases at J, with 15 bases between the two ends. CDR3 length: 16 amino acids. The DNA for the CDR3 is TGTGCCAGTAGGCCGGGGGGGTTCTATAGCAATCAGCCCCAGCATTTT. This codes for CASRPGGFYSNQPQHF.

This clone was detected only a few times. The chain couples TRBV30 to TRBJ1-6, with D tentatively TRBD1 (5 bases). Trimming pared 5 bases from V and 3 bases from J, leaving 8 bases between. This CDR3 region has 13 residues. Germline CDR1 is GTSNPN and CDR2 is SVGIG (reference sequence). CDR3 region: CAWGQGYNSPLHF. In nucleotides, the CDR3 is TGTGCCTGGGGGCAGGGCTATAATTCACCCCTCCACTTT.

This clone was seen only a few times. This chain connects TRBV2 to TRBJ2-7; TRBD2 matches 9 bases. CDR1 is SNHLY, CDR2 FYNNEI, per germline. V lost 8 bases to trimming and J lost 0 bases; unmatched junction nucleotides: 14. The CDR3 is 17 amino acids. The CDR3 protein is CASAPGLSGSSSYEQYF. CDR3 bases: TGTGCCAGCGCCCCAGGACTTAGCGGGAGCAGCTCCTACGAGCAGTACTTC.

The rearrangement joins TRBV7-9 to TRBJ2-5, with 9 bases that match TRBD2. The CDR3 has 15 amino acids. Trimming at V came to 3 bases and at J to 2 bases, leaving 4 bases not matched to a gene. Germline-derived CDR1 and CDR2 are SEHNR and FQNEAQ (reference sequence). CDR3 coding DNA: TGTGCCAGCAGCTTGCTAGCGGGAAGGCAAGAGACCCAGTACTTC. Translated, it gives CASSLLAGRQETQYF. Full variable domain (remainder filled in from reference TRBV7-9 and TRBJ2-5): DTGVSQNPRHKITKRGQNVTFRCDPISEHNRLYWYRQTLGQGPEFLTYFQNEAQLEKSRLLSDRFSAERPKGSFSTLEIQRTEQGDSAMYLCASSLLAGRQETQYFGPGTRLLVL.

This clone appeared a single time. The chain recombines TRBV29-1 with TRBJ1-1; TRBD1 matches at 7 bases. The CDR3 consists of 12 residues. CDR1 SQVTM and CDR2 ANQGSEA come from the germline V gene. J was trimmed by 2 bases and V by 7 bases; bases with no gene match: 4. The CDR3 protein is CSARQGNTEAFF. CDR3 nucleotides: TGCAGCGCAAGACAGGGAAACACTGAAGCTTTCTTT.

This clone was detected only once. The V call is TRBV5-1, the J call TRBJ1-2, with 8 nucleotides matching TRBD1. This CDR3 has 13 amino acids. Looked up from germline, CDR1 is SGHRS and CDR2 is YFSETQ. V lost 4 bases to trimming and J lost 7 bases; unmatched junction nucleotides: 6. In nucleotides, the CDR3 is TGCGCCAGCAGCCCCACAGGGGGAGGTGGCTACACCTTC. It codes for CASSPTGGGGYTF.

V usage is TRBV7-2 and J usage is TRBJ2-3, with 14 nucleotides matching TRBD2. This CDR3 is built from 16 residues. Unmatched junction bases numbered 2, after V lost 3 bases and J lost 3 bases. The germline V gene encodes CDR1 SGHTA and CDR2 FQGNSA. CDR3 region: CASSLTSGRGTDTQYF. CDR3 in DNA: TGTGCCAGCAGCTTGACTAGCGGGAGGGGTACAGATACGCAGTATTTT.

The genes are TRBV6-5 and TRBJ1-2; 7 bases are shared with TRBD1. This CDR3 has 14 residues. V dropped 2 bases and J dropped 4; count of bases not matched to a gene: 4. CDR1 MNHEY and CDR2 SVGAGI come from the germline V gene. The CDR3 is CASSYNQGGYGYTF. CDR3 nucleotide sequence: TGTGCCAGCAGTTACAATCAGGGGGGCTATGGCTACACCTTC.

The chain joins TRBV9 to TRBJ2-7; 8 bases map to TRBD1. The CDR3 contains 14 residues. V shed 4 bases, J shed 5 bases, and the junction held 8 bases outside the gene matches. Germline CDR1 is SGDLS and CDR2 is YYNGEE. For the CDR3, the DNA is TGTGCCAGCAGCCCCCGACAGGGGTCCCACGAGCAGTACTTC. Translated, it gives CASSPRQGSHEQYF.

The chain links TRBV7-2 to TRBJ2-7; 8 bases line up with TRBD2. V was pared by 6 bases and J by 7 bases, with 8 bases of the junction left unmatched. The CDR3 sequence is 13 residues long. Germline CDR1 is SGHTA and CDR2 is FQGNSA. Here the CDR3 reads CASSSGTRLEQYF. Here the CDR3 DNA reads TGTGCCAGCAGTTCCGGGACTAGGTTGGAGCAGTACTTC.

The chain employs TRBV9 and TRBJ2-2; 12 nucleotides match TRBD2. The junction had 1 base not matched to a gene; V was cut back by 2 bases and J by 8 bases. CDR1 is SGDLS and CDR2 is YYNGEE in the germline V gene. There are 14 residues in the CDR3. DNA for the CDR3: TGTGCCAGCAGCGTTGGGACTAGCGGGGGGGAGCTGTTTTTT. Its translation is CASSVGTSGGELFF. Combining the CDR3 with reference TRBV9 and TRBJ2-2 gives the whole variable domain DSGVTQTPKHLITATGQRVTLRCSPRSGDLSVYWYQQSLDQGLQFLIQYYNGEERAKGNILERFSAQQFPDLHSELNLSSLELGDSALYFCASSVGTSGGELFFGEGSRLTVL.

This chain joins TRBV28 and TRBJ2-7; TRBD1 matches at 9 bases. Per the germline V gene, CDR1 is MDHEN and CDR2 is SYDVKM. This CDR3 spans 14 amino acids. V lost 7 bases, J lost 2 bases, and 6 bases stayed unmatched. CDR3 loop: CASKLGTGTYEQYF. CDR3 sequence (DNA): TGTGCCAGCAAATTGGGGACAGGGACCTACGAGCAGTACTTC.

The V call is TRBV7-3, the J call TRBJ1-1, with 7 bases lining up with TRBD1. Germline loops: CDR1 SGHTA, CDR2 FQGTGA. CDR3 length: 13 amino acids. V trimming: 5 bases; J trimming: 6 bases; junction bases outside the gene matches: 6. The chain's CDR3 is CASSLQGRAEAFF. The CDR3 DNA reads as TGTGCCAGCAGCCTACAGGGGAGAGCTGAAGCTTTCTTT.

In its sample, this clone was seen once. The rearrangement links TRBV6-5 to TRBJ2-6; D uncertain. V was clipped by 6 bases and J by 2 bases, with 8 bases between them. This CDR3 is 14 amino acids long. Germline V gene lookup returns CDR1 MNHEY and CDR2 SVGAGI. For the CDR3, the DNA is TGTGCCAGCAGGCAGGTAACTGGGGCCAACGTCCTGACTTTC. This translates into CASRQVTGANVLTF.

This chain links TRBV5-6 with TRBJ1-4; no clear D. V gave up 0 bases and J gave up 5 bases, with 5 bases separating them. This CDR3 contains 13 residues. Germline CDR1 and CDR2: SGHDT and YYEEEE. Here the CDR3 reads CASSLGQNEKLFF. CDR3 bases: TGTGCCAGCAGCTTGGGCCAGAATGAAAAACTGTTTTTT.

This sequence joins TRBV27 and TRBJ2-1, with TRBD2 as a possible D gene (6 bases). Germline CDR1 MNHEY, CDR2 SMNVEV (reference sequence). V was trimmed by 6 bases and J by 9 bases, leaving 18 bases between them. The CDR3 spans 14 residues. The CDR3 is CASSRGWIGGEQFF. CDR3 coding DNA: TGTGCCAGCAGCCGGGGGTGGATTGGTGGTGAGCAGTTCTTC.

J is TRBJ2-7 and V is TRBV5-5, with TRBD1 matching 7 bases. The length of the CDR3 is 16 residues. Germline trimming cut 1 base from V and 5 bases from J; bases unmatched to any gene: 12. In germline, CDR1 is SGHKS, CDR2 YYEKEE (reference sequence). The CDR3 nucleotides are TGTGCCAGCAGCTTGACCCCCGCGACAGGGTTCAACGAGCAGTACTTC. This translates into CASSLTPATGFNEQYF.

This clone was counted a few times. The V gene is TRBV7-2, the J gene TRBJ2-7; TRBD1 might be the D (6 bases). Germline V lookup: CDR1 SGHTA, CDR2 FQGNSA. The CDR3 sequence is 14 residues long. V shed 1 base and J shed 5 bases, with 12 bases lying between them. The CDR3 spells CASSLDYHRDEQYF. The CDR3 coding sequence is TGTGCCAGCAGCTTAGACTACCACAGGGACGAGCAGTACTTC.

V is TRBV30 and J is TRBJ2-3; 11 bases align to TRBD2. This CDR3 is 14 amino acids long. Trimming cost V 1 base and J 6 bases; bases outside gene matches: 3. The germline V gene encodes CDR1 GTSNPN and CDR2 SVGIG (reference sequence). CDR3 sequence (DNA): TGTGCCTGGAGTGACCTAGCGGGAGGTGATACGCAGTATTTT. Its translation: CAWSDLAGGDTQYF.

This rearrangement joins TRBV5-1 to TRBJ2-7; TRBD1 matches at 7 bases. Trimming at V came to 3 bases and at J to 0 bases, leaving 9 bases not matched to a gene. Germline CDR1 SGHRS, CDR2 YFSETQ. CDR3 size: 16 residues. Here the CDR3 DNA reads TGCGCCAGCAGCTACGGGACAGACTACCTCTCCTACGAGCAGTACTTC. Translating it yields CASSYGTDYLSYEQYF.

This clone appeared once. The V call is TRBV28, the J call TRBJ1-6; D not certain. This CDR3 region has 14 residues. Trimming removed 3 bases from V and 3 bases from J, with 6 bases in between. Germline V gene data show CDR1 as MDHEN and CDR2 as SYDVKM. CDR3: CASSFGNYNSPLHF. The CDR3 DNA reads TGTGCCAGCAGTTTCGGGAACTATAATTCACCCCTCCACTTT.